The text below deals with one TCR beta chain. Its target antigen remains unknown. It has no much larger one-base neighbor in the sample; base qualities were not kept. What this sample's time point label stands for: baseline before first vaccination. Vaccinee samples came from UK trials COV001 and COV002, including a single-blind randomized controlled phase 2/3 trial of AZD1222 (ChAdOx1 nCoV-19) in healthy adults. Trial participant PBMC samples were collected at day 0 and day 28 after the second dose for TCRbeta chain sequencing. V ends up 4 bases short and J 2 bases short, with an unmatched junction base count of 8. Its CDR3 holds 16 amino acids, cysteine through phenylalanine. The entry retains the CDR3 DNA only, 48 bases that are in frame from base 1. CDR1 is given as SGHDN and CDR2 as FVKESK, both from the germline V gene. The CDR3 regions of human TCRbeta chains were subjected to immunosequencing. Per the source publication's procedure: Repertoire TCRs were matched against a reference library of SARS-CoV-2-specific TCRs generated with the MIRA antigen-specificity platform. Breadth was defined as the fraction of unique TCRs that were SARS-CoV-2-associated, and depth was defined as the fraction of total T cells that were SARS-CoV-2-associated. Using the MIRA data, every spike-specific TCR was mapped to the spike region that the TCR reacted to and assigned to either a CD4 or a CD8 class. Log10-transformed breadth and depth values were compared by one-way ANOVA with Sidak's multiple comparisons tests. TCRdb limited this immuneACCESS table to in-frame rearrangements with V and J called. A share of clones is missing; checked studies link under half to unresolved V genes, and the rest is unexplained. V and J calls and clone size are copied from that table; D and trimming were computed from the DNA. Present in this sample are 120,000 or so clones, roughly 90% of which were seen just once. The ten largest account for 1.5% to 2% of the sample.

The data originate from a study of T cell responses to AZD1222 COVID-19 vaccine (TCRdb year 2021). Background for the entire study: Because spike-specific TCR depth and breadth did not differ between the two schedules, AZD1222 recipients who got a second dose at roughly 4 weeks were pooled with those who got a second dose at roughly 12 weeks. Trial participants were enrolled by age into subgroups of 18-55, 56-69 and 70-plus years, and 148, 28 and 57 TCR-sequenced participants, respectively, were included in these subgroups. TCR sequencing covered 230 or so trial participants: about 210 given two doses of AZD1222 and approximately 26 given two doses of MenACWY control vaccine.

What the authors observed across the whole study: Spike-specific TCR breadth and depth rose significantly after two AZD1222 doses compared with day 0 and with MenACWY recipients. Most participants were white British and females outnumbered males, and the authors suggested that clonal diversity may have been underestimated. Because no day 14 peak-response samples were available, repertoires were characterized only after the peak T cell response. In the small 56-69-year group, the increase in depth fell short of significance, most likely because of low power. Reportedly, almost half of the unique spike-specific TCRs recognized epitopes lying outside the regions that are mutated in the B.1.351 and B.1.1.7 variants. Conclusions about previously exposed vaccinees are limited, since just a handful of AZD1222 recipients were seropositive for SARS-CoV-2 at baseline. Vaccine-associated CD4 TCRs spanned the whole spike protein, with dominant responses in regions 160-218 and 743-854.

The sequence derives from an adult in good health. The sample in question was peripheral blood, obtained on day 0 of AZD1222 vaccination. The chain is assembled from TRBV14 and TRBJ2-3, with 8 central nucleotides matching TRBD2. The DNA sequence is TGTGCCAGCAGCCCGAGCGGGAGTGCAATCACAGATACGCAGTATTTT. It encodes CASSPSGSAITDTQYF.